One and the same sample provided the 29 T cell receptor beta chains below, sequenced in a study of blood T cell repertoires in COVID-19. Method: immunoSEQ multiplex PCR; TCRdb's copy keeps in-frame clones and lacks some. The table has 340,000 or so clones, about 86% seen once. The sequenced sample consisted of peripheral blood. The receptors here all came from a young man with active or convalescent COVID-19.

V and J are TRBV30 and TRBJ1-6, with 9 bases identical to TRBD1. The CDR3 contains 15 residues. The V segment lost 6 bases and the J segment 7 bases; nucleotides outside the gene matches: 10. The germline V gene encodes CDR1 GTSNPN and CDR2 SVGIG (reference sequence). The CDR3 here is CACGGQGHTNSPLHF. The DNA of the CDR3 is TGTGCCTGTGGGGGACAGGGACATACGAATTCACCCCTCCACTTT.

The CDR3: CASSFYNQPQHF. The CDR3 DNA reads TGTGCCAGCAGCTTCTACAATCAGCCCCAGCATTTT. The chain couples TRBV5-4 to TRBJ1-5, with unresolved D. The length of the CDR3 is 12 residues. Germline V gives CDR1 SGHNT, CDR2 YYREEE (reference sequence). V gave up 2 bases and J gave up 3 bases, with 3 bases separating them.

With regard to this clone: At one of its ends the junction is not consistent with the germline gene, which may arise from a read error. This chain links TRBV29-1 with TRBJ1-2; TRBD1 matches 8 bases. Per germline, CDR1 SQVTM and CDR2 ANQGSEA. This CDR3 is 13 amino acids long. CDR3 in DNA: TGCAGCGTAGAAGACAGGGGCGGCTATGGCTACACCTTC. It codes for CSVEDRGGYGYTF.

The V call is TRBV7-2, the J call TRBJ2-5, with D maybe TRBD1 (5 bases). Per germline, CDR1 SGHTA and CDR2 FQGNSA. Between the trimmed V and J ends, which lost 4 bases and 7 bases, there was a span of 10 bases. This CDR3 spans 12 amino acids. The CDR3 sequence is CASSSGWGTQYF. CDR3 DNA sequence: TGTGCCAGCAGCTCAGGGTGGGGGACCCAGTACTTC.

The table lists this clone with a few counts. This chain connects TRBV9 to TRBJ1-4, with 7 nucleotides matching TRBD1. Germline V gene data show CDR1 as SGDLS and CDR2 as YYNGEE. The trim removed 3 bases at V and 3 bases at J, leaving 5 bases unmatched. This CDR3 comprises 15 residues. The CDR3 DNA follows: TGTGCCAGCAGCGCCGGGACAGATGCTAATGAAAAACTGTTTTTT. Translating gives CASSAGTDANEKLFF.

The chain joins TRBV9 to TRBJ2-7; 8 bases are shared with TRBD2. CDR3 length equals 15 residues. Losses at the gene ends were 2 bases for V and 4 bases for J; bases not matched to a gene: 8. In germline, CDR1 is SGDLS, CDR2 YYNGEE. CDR3 DNA: TGTGCCAGCAGCGTGAGTAACGGGAGGGGGTACGAGCAGTACTTC. Translation: CASSVSNGRGYEQYF.

In this sample, this clone turned up once. The CDR3 nucleotides read TGTGCCAGCAGGTCTAGCTCCTACGAGCAGTACTTC. This gives the protein CASRSSSYEQYF. The J gene is TRBJ2-7, the V gene TRBV7-9; D gene ambiguous. Germline CDR1 is SEHNR and CDR2 is FQNEAQ (reference sequence). This CDR3 is 12 amino acids long. V was clipped by 6 bases and J by 0 bases, with 6 bases between them.

J is TRBJ2-1 and V is TRBV21-1; the table's TRBD2 call for D was not verified on the DNA. TRBV21-1 is labeled a pseudogene. CDR3 length: 15 residues. DNA for the CDR3: TGTGCCAGCAGCAAAGACCGGGACTCCTACAATGAGCAGTTCTTC. Translating it yields CASSKDRDSYNEQFF.

The J gene is TRBJ1-6, the V gene TRBV5-4, with 8 nucleotides matching TRBD1. Germline-derived CDR1 and CDR2 are SGHNT and YYREEE (reference sequence). The V and J ends lost 4 bases and 7 bases, in that order; junction bases with no gene match: 7. This CDR3 comprises 15 residues. The CDR3 nucleotides are TGTGCCAGCAGCGGCGGACAGGGAATGAATTCACCCCTCCACTTT. Translated: CASSGGQGMNSPLHF. Supplemented by reference TRBV5-4 and TRBJ1-6, the full variable domain reads ETGVTQSPTHLIKTRGQQVTLRCSSQSGHNTVSWYQQALGQGPQFIFQYYREEENGRGNFPPRFSGLQFPNYSSELNVNALELDDSALYLCASSGGQGMNSPLHFGNGTRLTVT.

This clone was observed at least ten times. V is TRBV6-5 and J is TRBJ2-7; TRBD2 is a possible D gene (7 bases). Germline loops: CDR1 MNHEY, CDR2 SVGAGI. The CDR3 runs to 15 residues. Deletions cut 10 bases from V and 6 bases from J, with 25 bases between. In DNA form, the CDR3 reads TGTGCCACCAGCCCCTCCGGGGGGCCTCCGTCCGAGCAGTACTTC. Protein: CATSPSGGPPSEQYF.

V usage is TRBV28 and J usage is TRBJ2-7; 11 bases are a match to TRBD1. The CDR3 contains 14 residues. Losses at the gene ends were 2 bases for V and 5 bases for J; bases not matched to a gene: 2. Germline CDR1 reads MDHEN; CDR2 reads SYDVKM. CDR3 amino acids: CASSLGDRGDEQYF. The DNA of the CDR3 is TGTGCCAGCAGTTTAGGGGACAGGGGGGACGAGCAGTACTTC.

V is TRBV18 and J is TRBJ1-2; possibly TRBD1 for D (5 bases). Germline CDR1 reads KGHSH; CDR2 reads LQKENI. The V end was cut by 0 bases, the J end by 4 bases, with 9 bases between. This CDR3 is 14 amino acids long. The CDR3 is CASSPPSGPYGYTF. CDR3 in DNA: TGTGCCAGCTCACCACCGTCAGGGCCCTATGGCTACACCTTC.

This chain links TRBV6-5 with TRBJ2-5; D remains ambiguous. Per the germline V gene, CDR1 is MNHEY and CDR2 is SVGAGI. CDR3 size: 13 residues. Trimming stripped 2 bases from V and 5 bases from J, with 9 bases between. The CDR3 DNA reads TGTGCCAGCAGTTACACGGGTACGGAGACCCAGTACTTC. Translating gives CASSYTGTETQYF.

This rearrangement joins TRBV6-4 to TRBJ1-5; 8 nucleotides line up with TRBD1. Germline assignment: CDR1 MRHNA and CDR2 SNTAGT. Unmatched junction bases numbered 12, after V lost 2 bases and J lost 0 bases. CDR3 length: 19 residues. The CDR3 sequence is CASSDKDREGVNSNQPQHF. DNA for the CDR3: TGTGCCAGCAGTGACAAGGACAGGGAGGGAGTCAATAGCAATCAGCCCCAGCATTTT.

V is TRBV14 and J is TRBJ1-2; a weak D match, TRBD1 (5 bases). This CDR3 is 15 amino acids long. Germline V CDR1 and CDR2: SGHDN, FVKESK. Trimming took 0 bases from V and 2 from J, leaving 10 bases between them. CDR3 sequence reads: CASSQEAGTNYGYTF. CDR3 coding DNA: TGTGCCAGCAGCCAAGAGGCGGGGACGAACTATGGCTACACCTTC.

This clone came up once. The CDR3 is CASSWTSGNEQFF. The CDR3 DNA reads TGCGCCAGCAGTTGGACTAGCGGCAATGAGCAGTTCTTC. The chain joins TRBV4-3 to TRBJ2-1; 10 bases are a match to TRBD2. V shed 6 bases, J shed 6 bases, and the junction held 2 bases outside the gene matches. The CDR3 length is 13 residues. CDR1 is LGHNA, CDR2 YSLEER, per germline.

The rearrangement joins TRBV7-6 to TRBJ2-3; D perhaps matches TRBD2 (6 bases). Per the germline V gene, CDR1 is SGHVS and CDR2 is FNYEAQ. Trimming left V 2 bases short and J 0 bases short, with 6 bases between. This CDR3 spans 14 amino acids. The DNA for the CDR3 is TGTGCCAGCAGCTTAAGCGGGAGCACAGATACGCAGTATTTT. Translating gives CASSLSGSTDTQYF.

The chain is built from TRBV20-1 and TRBJ2-5; 7 nucleotides line up with TRBD2. This CDR3 spans 15 amino acids. V lost 3 bases to trimming and J lost 7 bases; unmatched junction nucleotides: 14. From germline, CDR1 is DFQATT and CDR2 SNEGSKA (reference sequence). The CDR3 region is CSASPTGGPSGTQYF. CDR3 nucleotides: TGCAGTGCTAGTCCCACGGGAGGTCCGTCGGGGACCCAGTACTTC.

V usage is TRBV6-5 and J usage is TRBJ2-7; a weak D match, TRBD2 (6 bases). CDR3 size: 12 residues. The germline gives CDR1 MNHEY, CDR2 SVGAGI. V was shortened by 5 bases and J by 9 bases, with 14 bases between the two germline ends. The CDR3 loop is CASSPRGLGQYF. The DNA of the CDR3 is TGTGCCAGCAGTCCCCGGGGGTTAGGGCAGTACTTC.

Only a few counts were recorded for this clone. J is TRBJ2-3 and V is TRBV9; 9 bases align to TRBD2. Germline CDR1 reads SGDLS; CDR2 reads YYNGEE. The CDR3 length is 17 residues. V was clipped by 0 bases and J by 6 bases; unmatched bases: 11. CDR3 residues: CASSVVGSGGHWDTQYF. DNA for the CDR3: TGTGCCAGCAGCGTAGTGGGCAGCGGGGGGCACTGGGATACGCAGTATTTT.

V and J are TRBV18 and TRBJ1-1; D call uncertain. The CDR3 consists of 13 residues. Germline loops: CDR1 KGHSH, CDR2 LQKENI. V lost 2 bases to trimming and J lost 7 bases, with 11 bases between them. The CDR3 nucleotides read TGTGCCAGCTCACCATCGGGGATGGGTGAAGCTTTCTTT. This codes for CASSPSGMGEAFF.

The chain has TRBV3-1 (or the pseudogene TRBV3-2) and TRBJ1-1; D might be TRBD1 (5 bases). Germline CDR1 reads LGHDT; CDR2 reads YNNKEL (reference sequence). CDR3 length: 19 amino acids. The V gene lost 0 bases and the J gene lost 0 bases, with 20 bases spanning the gap. CDR3 region: CASSQDLTFFQGMNTEAFF. The CDR3 nucleotides read TGTGCCAGCAGCCAAGATTTAACTTTTTTTCAGGGTATGAACACTGAAGCTTTCTTT.

This rearrangement joins TRBV10-1 to TRBJ1-5; 8 bases map to TRBD1. Germline CDR1 WNHNN, CDR2 SYGVQD (reference sequence). The V segment lost 6 bases and the J segment 1 base; nucleotides outside the gene matches: 14. The CDR3 spans 18 residues. The CDR3 reads CASRCKGQVFNSNQPQHF. The DNA of the CDR3 is TGCGCCAGCAGATGTAAGGGACAGGTGTTCAACAGCAATCAGCCCCAGCATTTT.

The V call is TRBV5-1, the J call TRBJ2-3; TRBD2 aligns across 13 bases. The CDR3 totals 18 residues. The trim removed 4 bases at V and 4 bases at J, leaving 12 bases unmatched. Germline CDR1 reads SGHRS; CDR2 reads YFSETQ. The CDR3 DNA reads as TGCGCCAGCAGCCGCCGACTAGCGGGAGGAGAGGTGGCAGATACGCAGTATTTT. It is translated as CASSRRLAGGEVADTQYF.

The chain uses TRBV11-2 and TRBJ1-1; D possibly corresponds to TRBD1 (5 bases). V was cut by 4 bases and J by 5 bases, with 14 bases left in between. Germline V gene data show CDR1 as SGHAT and CDR2 as FQNNGV. The CDR3 sequence is 14 residues long. The CDR3 sequence: CASSSYAGRTEAFF. In DNA form, the CDR3 reads TGTGCCAGCAGCTCGTATGCAGGGCGAACTGAAGCTTTCTTT. Full variable domain (remainder filled in from reference TRBV11-2 and TRBJ1-1): EAGVAQSPRYKIIEKRQSVAFWCNPISGHATLYWYQQILGQGPKLLIQFQNNGVVDDSQLPKDRFSAERLKGVDSTLKIQPAKLEDSAVYLCASSSYAGRTEAFFGQGTRLTVV.

This clone was counted a single time. The V gene is TRBV6-5, the J gene TRBJ2-2; 7 nucleotides match TRBD2. There are 15 residues in the CDR3. The trim removed 7 bases at V and 5 bases at J, leaving 10 bases unmatched. Germline V gives CDR1 MNHEY, CDR2 SVGAGI. The CDR3 reads CASKLAGVGTGELFF. The CDR3 DNA follows: TGTGCCAGCAAATTGGCGGGAGTGGGAACCGGGGAGCTGTTTTTT.

The CDR3 spells CASSSVAVETQYF. CDR3 coding DNA: TGTGCCAGCAGCTCGGTAGCGGTTGAGACCCAGTACTTC. The V gene is TRBV11-2, the J gene TRBJ2-5; maybe TRBD2 (6 bases). This CDR3 is 13 amino acids long. Trimming stripped 4 bases from V and 5 bases from J, with 11 bases between. Germline V gene sequence: CDR1 SGHAT, CDR2 FQNNGV.

The chain's CDR3 is CASTVVRDPGGELFF. The DNA of the CDR3 is TGTGCCAGCACCGTCGTCCGTGACCCGGGGGGGGAGCTGTTTTTT. The chain employs TRBV28 and TRBJ2-2; possibly TRBD2 for D (5 bases). The V end lost 7 bases, the J end lost 8 bases, and 20 bases lay between the germline ends. The CDR3 has 15 residues. Germline lookup yields CDR1 MDHEN and CDR2 SYDVKM.

As DNA, the CDR3 is TGCGCCAGCAGCTTGAGGACAGGGTACGAGCAGTACTTC. Translated, it gives CASSLRTGYEQYF. The chain has TRBV5-1 and TRBJ2-7, with 8 bases that match TRBD1. The CDR3 extends over 13 amino acids. Germline CDR1 SGHRS, CDR2 YFSETQ. Trimming cost V 1 base and J 4 bases; bases outside gene matches: 1.